Sequencing of this T cell receptor beta chain was carried out in a study of T cells in Graves' hyperthyroidism and ophthalmopathy. This clonotype was seen more than once but under ten times. Germline V lookup: CDR1 MNHEY, CDR2 SMNVEV (reference sequence). The CDR3 runs to 17 residues. V shed 4 bases and J 0 bases; nucleotides not matched to a gene: 6. What was amplified from RNA transcripts were TCR beta CDR3 regions. Using the HTBI primer set, a first-round RT-PCR was run on the TCR CDR3. TCRdb called the multiplex PCR reads again in MiXCR, with one record for every CDR3 protein. The sample carries a few hundred thousand distinct CDR3 sequences, 15% to 19% recorded once.

Sequencing used blood. The sequence derives from a woman aged 18 to 35 with Graves' hyperthyroidism that later progressed to Graves' ophthalmopathy. This chain links TRBV27 with TRBJ1-6; 7 bases are a match to TRBD1. In nucleotides, the CDR3 is TGTGCCAGCAGTTCCTCGGCAGGGGGCTCCTATAATTCACCCCTCCACTTT. This codes for CASSSSAGGSYNSPLHF.